The 26 T cell receptor beta chains presented below share a single source sample, sequenced in a study of blood T cell repertoires in COVID-19. Repertoires were generated with immunoSEQ multiplex PCR, while TCRdb's copy carries only in-frame clones and drops some. The data contain about 330,000 clones, more than 75% of them singletons. Sequenced: peripheral blood. The source of these receptors is a woman in her forties or fifties with active or convalescent COVID-19.

The chain is built from TRBV19 and TRBJ1-5, with a weak D call TRBD1 (5 bases). Between the trimmed V and J ends, which lost 3 bases and 0 bases, there was a span of 12 bases. Per the germline V gene, CDR1 is LNHDA and CDR2 is SQIVND (reference sequence). This CDR3 comprises 16 residues. The CDR3, as DNA: TGTGCCAGTAGTATCCCAACGACAGTTAGCAATCAGCCCCAGCATTTT. It encodes CASSIPTTVSNQPQHF.

Ten or more counts support this clone. V is TRBV18 and J is TRBJ2-1; TRBD2 agrees at 10 bases. V lost 6 bases and J lost 1; bases outside the gene matches: 3. Germline CDR1 reads KGHSH; CDR2 reads LQKENI. CDR3 length: 15 amino acids. CDR3 DNA: TGTGCCAGCTCCGGACTAGCGGCTTCCTACAATGAGCAGTTCTTC. It codes for CASSGLAASYNEQFF.

The chain has TRBV3-1 (or the pseudogene TRBV3-2) and TRBJ2-5; TRBD1 matches 9 bases. This CDR3 region has 16 residues. With V trimmed by 1 base and J by 5 bases, 8 bases remained unmatched. Per germline, CDR1 LGHDT and CDR2 YNNKEL (reference sequence). CDR3 protein: CASSQVRQGDVETQYF. CDR3 coding DNA: TGTGCCAGCAGCCAAGTCCGACAGGGGGACGTCGAGACCCAGTACTTC.

This chain uses TRBV28 with TRBJ1-2; 7 bases fit TRBD1. V lost 8 bases, J lost 4 bases, and 10 bases stayed unmatched. Germline lookup yields CDR1 MDHEN and CDR2 SYDVKM. This CDR3 is 14 amino acids long. The CDR3 loop is CASARSGTVYGYTF. The DNA for the CDR3 is TGTGCCAGCGCCCGCTCCGGGACAGTCTATGGCTACACCTTC.

This clone was seen a handful of times. The chain employs TRBV2 and TRBJ2-2, with D possibly being TRBD1 (5 bases). V gave up 4 bases and J gave up 5 bases, with 8 bases separating them. Germline CDR1 SNHLY, CDR2 FYNNEI. The CDR3 runs 13 residues. The CDR3: CASSGQLTGELFF. The CDR3 DNA sequence: TGTGCCAGCAGTGGACAGCTGACCGGGGAGCTGTTTTTT.

The genes are TRBV7-2 and TRBJ1-2, with 7 positions matching TRBD1. This CDR3 spans 14 amino acids. Looked up from germline, CDR1 is SGHTA and CDR2 is FQGNSA. Losses at the gene ends were 2 bases for V and 7 bases for J; bases not matched to a gene: 7. CDR3: CASSLNRGVGGYTF. The CDR3 DNA reads as TGTGCCAGCAGCTTAAACAGGGGAGTCGGTGGCTACACCTTC.

The chain links TRBV7-8 to TRBJ2-5, with TRBD2 matching 9 bases. Germline assignment: CDR1 SGHVS and CDR2 FQNEAQ. The CDR3 sequence is 15 residues long. Trimming cost V 5 bases and J 3 bases; bases outside gene matches: 7. The CDR3 nucleotides are TGTGCCAGCAGCCCGCAGCGGGAGGACAAAGAGACCCAGTACTTC. The encoded protein is CASSPQREDKETQYF.

The V and J genes are TRBV7-2 and TRBJ1-1; perhaps TRBD1 as D (6 bases). Trimming shortened V by 3 bases and J by 5 bases, and 22 bases separated the two germline ends. The CDR3 extends over 17 amino acids. Per germline, CDR1 SGHTA and CDR2 FQGNSA. CDR3 DNA sequence: TGTGCCAGCAGCTTCATCCCGGGACACGGAAGGGGGACTGAAGCTTTCTTT. It codes for CASSFIPGHGRGTEAFF.

V usage is TRBV15 and J usage is TRBJ2-7; tentative D call: TRBD1 (6 bases). The CDR3 length is 17 residues. Germline assignment: CDR1 LNHNV and CDR2 YYDKDF (reference sequence). Trimming cost V 1 base and J 5 bases, with 21 bases left between them. The CDR3 spells CATSRAIGTRGLHEQYF. In DNA, the CDR3 is TGTGCCACCAGCAGAGCGATTGGGACCAGGGGATTGCACGAGCAGTACTTC. The variable domain in full, with the rest retrieved from reference TRBV15 and TRBJ2-7, is DAMVIQNPRYQVTQFGKPVTLSCSQTLNHNVMYWYQQKSSQAPKLLFHYYDKDFNNEADTPDNFQSRRPNTSFCFLDIRSPGLGDTAMYLCATSRAIGTRGLHEQYFGPGTRLTVT.

On this clone: The sample holds other DNA sequences that translate to the same CDR3. This sequence joins TRBV7-9 and TRBJ2-5, with 11 bases aligning to TRBD1. Per the germline V gene, CDR1 is SEHNR and CDR2 is FQNEAQ (reference sequence). V lost 5 bases to trimming and J lost 4 bases; unmatched junction nucleotides: 3. The CDR3 loop spans 14 amino acids. As DNA, the CDR3 is TGTGCCAGCAGCCCCGGGACAGGGGGAGAGACCCAGTACTTC. Protein sequence: CASSPGTGGETQYF.

V gene TRBV10-3 combines with J gene TRBJ1-3; D not certain. CDR1 and CDR2 from the germline V gene are ENHRY and SYGVKD. This CDR3 comprises 12 residues. V was cut by 0 bases and J by 8 bases, with 5 bases left in between. The CDR3 DNA sequence: TGTGCCATCAGTGAGTCGGGAGACACCATATATTTT. Its protein is CAISESGDTIYF.

V and J are TRBV27 and TRBJ2-6; D is possibly TRBD2 (5 bases). Trimming removed 4 bases at V and 4 bases at J, with 5 bases between. Germline loops: CDR1 MNHEY, CDR2 SMNVEV (reference sequence). The CDR3 has 13 residues. The CDR3 DNA reads TGTGCCAGCAGTTGGGAGGGGGCCAACGTCCTGACTTTC. Translation: CASSWEGANVLTF.

The chain recombines TRBV2 with TRBJ1-2, with D unclear. The CDR3 contains 13 residues. Per the germline V gene, CDR1 is SNHLY and CDR2 is FYNNEI. The V and J ends lost 6 bases and 2 bases respectively, with 10 bases between them. The CDR3 sequence: CASSVTYNYGYTF. As DNA, the CDR3 is TGTGCCAGCAGCGTAACTTACAACTATGGCTACACCTTC. The whole variable domain, filled in from reference TRBV2 and TRBJ1-2, reads EPEVTQTPSHQVTQMGQEVILRCVPISNHLYFYWYRQILGQKVEFLVSFYNNEISEKSEIFDDQFSVERPDGSNFTLKIRSTKLEDSAMYFCASSVTYNYGYTFGSGTRLTVV.

This chain uses TRBV19 with TRBJ2-6, with 8 nucleotides matching TRBD1. The CDR3 loop spans 18 amino acids. CDR1 and CDR2 (germline): LNHDA, SQIVND (reference sequence). V shed 5 bases, J shed 6 bases, and the junction held 15 bases outside the gene matches. DNA for the CDR3: TGTGCCAGTAGTCCTTACGGGGGACAGGCGACTGTGGCCAACGTCCTGACTTTC. This codes for CASSPYGGQATVANVLTF.

This clone was found a few times. Within the sample, other DNA sequences also encode this same CDR3. V is TRBV11-2 and J is TRBJ2-2, with TRBD2 matching 7 bases. V lost 1 base to trimming and J lost 5 bases; unmatched junction nucleotides: 4. Germline CDR1 and CDR2: SGHAT and FQNNGV. The CDR3 has 15 residues. CDR3 amino acids: CASSLAGGRTGELFF. As DNA, the CDR3 is TGTGCCAGCAGCTTAGCGGGAGGCAGGACCGGGGAGCTGTTTTTT.

The chain uses TRBV5-1 and TRBJ1-2; 9 bases are a match to TRBD1. The length of the CDR3 is 15 residues. The junction had 11 bases not matched to a gene; V was cut back by 4 bases and J by 7 bases. Germline assignment: CDR1 SGHRS and CDR2 YFSETQ. CDR3 nucleotides: TGCGCCAGCAGCATAAACCCGGGACAGGGCGGTGGCTACACCTTC. Amino acid sequence: CASSINPGQGGGYTF.

The DNA of the CDR3 is TGTGCCAGCAGCATGGGACTAGCGGGGGGGTACGAGCAGTACTTC. Translated: CASSMGLAGGYEQYF. The V call is TRBV5-8, the J call TRBJ2-7, with TRBD2 matching 16 bases. Germline CDR1 reads SGHTS; CDR2 reads YDEGEE. This CDR3 is 15 amino acids long. J lost 4 bases, V lost 4 bases, and 2 bases had no gene match.

The gene calls are TRBV5-1 and TRBJ2-7, with TRBD2 identical over 8 bases. There are 16 residues in the CDR3. Germline CDR1 is SGHRS and CDR2 is YFSETQ. J was trimmed by 2 bases and V by 1 base; bases with no gene match: 8. The DNA of the CDR3 is TGCGCCAGCAGCTTGTATCTAGCGGGCCAGACCTACGAGCAGTACTTC. It translates to CASSLYLAGQTYEQYF.

The chain recombines TRBV19 with TRBJ2-1; 9 bases match TRBD1. V dropped 7 bases and J dropped 6; count of bases not matched to a gene: 10. The CDR3 runs 15 residues. Germline V gene data show CDR1 as LNHDA and CDR2 as SQIVND (reference sequence). CDR3 region: CASNQMGQGSNEQFF. For the CDR3, the DNA is TGTGCCAGTAATCAGATGGGACAGGGAAGCAATGAGCAGTTCTTC.

The chain couples TRBV29-1 to TRBJ1-3, with 7 positions matching TRBD1. The CDR3 has 13 amino acids. V lost 5 bases and J lost 5; bases outside the gene matches: 6. CDR1 is SQVTM, CDR2 ANQGSEA, per germline. CDR3 nucleotides: TGCAGCGTTCCCGGGACAGCAAGAAACACCATATATTTT. This translates into CSVPGTARNTIYF. The full variable domain, rest sourced from reference TRBV29-1 and TRBJ1-3, is SAVISQKPSRDICQRGTSLTIQCQVDSQVTMMFWYRQQPGQSLTLIATANQGSEATYESGFVIDKFPISRPNLTFSTLTVSNMSPEDSSIYLCSVPGTARNTIYFGEGSWLTVV.

This clone appeared a single time. V usage is TRBV6-1 and J usage is TRBJ1-6; 9 bases are shared with TRBD1. CDR3 length equals 17 residues. Germline trimming cut 4 bases from V and 8 bases from J; bases unmatched to any gene: 12. Germline V gene lookup returns CDR1 MNHNS and CDR2 SASEGT. CDR3 nucleotides: TGTGCCAGCAGTGGAACGGACAGGGGCGCTGGTTATTCACCCCTCCACTTT. This translates into CASSGTDRGAGYSPLHF.

The chain uses TRBV10-3 and TRBJ2-2; TRBD1 matches at 9 bases. This CDR3 has 17 residues. Germline V gene sequence: CDR1 ENHRY, CDR2 SYGVKD. After removal of 3 bases from V and 7 bases from J, the junction contained 12 bases not matched to a gene. In nucleotides, the CDR3 is TGTGCCATCAGTGAATCCGGACAGGGGCTAACCGGCGGGGAGCTGTTTTTT. Protein sequence: CAISESGQGLTGGELFF.

The chain couples TRBV14 to TRBJ2-7, with TRBD1 as a possible D gene (5 bases). CDR1 is SGHDN, CDR2 FVKESK, per germline. Between the trimmed V and J ends, which lost 1 base and 6 bases, there was a span of 7 bases. The CDR3 is 12 amino acids. The CDR3, as DNA: TGTGCCAGCAGCCAAGCTCAGGGCGAGCAGTACTTC. Translation: CASSQAQGEQYF. The variable domain in full, with the rest retrieved from reference TRBV14 and TRBJ2-7, is EAGVTQFPSHSVIEKGQTVTLRCDPISGHDNLYWYRRVMGKEIKFLLHFVKESKQDESGMPNNRFLAERTGGTYSTLKVQPAELEDSGVYFCASSQAQGEQYFGPGTRLTVT.

V and J are TRBV4-3 and TRBJ2-3; D ambiguous. Germline V gene data show CDR1 as LGHNA and CDR2 as YSLEER. CDR3 length: 14 residues. V was cut by 1 base and J by 4 bases, with 9 bases left in between. The CDR3: CASSQGSSADTQYF. CDR3 sequence (DNA): TGCGCCAGCAGCCAAGGGAGCAGTGCAGATACGCAGTATTTT.

J is TRBJ1-1 and V is TRBV7-8, with TRBD1 matching over 7 bases. V lost 6 bases, J lost 7 bases, and 11 bases stayed unmatched. CDR1 and CDR2 from the germline V gene are SGHVS and FQNEAQ. This CDR3 is built from 14 residues. As DNA, the CDR3 is TGTGCCAGCAGGAACTACAGGGGCGCGAGTGAAGCTTTCTTT. Translation: CASRNYRGASEAFF.

The gene calls are TRBV28 and TRBJ1-5; tentatively, D is TRBD1 (5 bases). Germline assignment: CDR1 MDHEN and CDR2 SYDVKM. V lost 6 bases and J lost 5, with 29 bases in between. There are 19 residues in the CDR3. CDR3 in amino acids: CASSTTTVWGTTGDQPQHF. The CDR3 DNA follows: TGTGCCAGCAGCACAACGACCGTATGGGGCACGACGGGAGATCAGCCCCAGCATTTT.